This TCR beta chain is drawn from a study of blood T cell repertoires in COVID-19. Looking at the study overall: The samples span acute and convalescent COVID-19 from the United States, Italy and Spain. T cells, B-cell-depleted T cells, or PBMCs supplied cDNA or gDNA.

Authors' processing steps: Amplification of reference gene primers was used by the study to estimate nucleated cell counts. This table comes from immunoSEQ multiplex PCR, and its TCRdb copy is limited to in-frame clones, with some not included. The V and J calls and clone size were taken over from that table, and D and trimming were inferred from the DNA. The sample contains 150,000 or so clones, around 85% of which appear only once. Trimming pared 3 bases from V and 6 bases from J, leaving 13 bases between. Germline CDR1 is SGHRS and CDR2 is YFSETQ. CDR3 size: 13 residues. Patients of the Seattle cohort, enrolled during active infection, were followed longitudinally.

V usage is TRBV5-1 and J usage is TRBJ2-7, with D tentatively TRBD2 (6 bases). Sequencing was carried out using peripheral blood. This TCR was sampled from a man aged 60-69 years with COVID-19, enrolled during active disease. CDR3 nucleotides: TGCGCCAGCAGCTGGATGGACGGGGGCGAGCAGTACTTC. Encoded protein: CASSWMDGGEQYF.